This is a list of T cell receptor beta chains from one sample in a study of control samples from healthy donors and cancer patients. Libraries were prepared by immunoSEQ multiplex PCR; TCRdb keeps only in-frame clonotypes and omits some of them. Among about 92,000 clones listed, approximately 78% were seen once. The sample taken for sequencing was blood. These receptors were obtained from a woman aged 55-69 years in good health. Both conserved end residues are part of each CDR3. Each record gives: D gene, clone size, J gene, V gene, CDR3 DNA, CDR3 protein. D genes are given only for firm matches. Expanded clones get a size class; other rows say once, few or many, or leave the size out.

>-|-|TRBJ1-2|TRBV10-1
TGCGCCAGCAGTGATGGGGGCTATGGCTACACCTTC
CASSDGGYGYTF
>TRBD2|-|TRBJ2-7|TRBV10-1
TGCGCCAGCAGTGAGTCGACGGGGGGGAAGAGGGAGCAGTACTTC
CASSESTGGKREQYF
>-|-|TRBJ2-5|TRBV4-3
TGCGCCAGCAGCCAAGAACTAACCCGGGGTCGAGAGACCCAGTACTTC
CASSQELTRGRETQYF
>-|-|TRBJ2-2|TRBV5-1
TGCGCCAGCAGCCCTAGACAGGCCAGTGACACCGGGGAGCTGTTTTTT
CASSPRQASDTGELFF
>-|few|TRBJ1-5|TRBV6-5
TGTGCCAGCAGTCCCCGGTTCAATCAGCCCCAGCATTTT
CASSPRFNQPQHF
>TRBD1|-|TRBJ1-6|TRBV7-2
TGTGCCAGCAGCTTACGGACAGGGATTTCACCCCTCCACTTT
CASSLRTGISPLHF
>-|-|TRBJ1-1|TRBV10-2
TGCGCCAGCAGGGGGACGGAAAAAGGGATCGGTGAAGCTTTCTTT
CASRGTEKGIGEAFF
>TRBD1|few|TRBJ1-1|TRBV18
TGTGCCAGCTCTCGAGGGACAGGCTCATCGAACACTGAAGCTTTCTTT
CASSRGTGSSNTEAFF
>-|-|TRBJ1-1|TRBV14
TGTGCCAGCAGCCCTATATCAAGGGACACTGAAGCTTTCTTT
CASSPISRDTEAFF
>TRBD2|-|TRBJ2-2|TRBV6-4
TGTGCCAGCAGCGAACCCCCGCTAGCGGGGGGGCCTCGGGAGGGCGGGGAGCTGTTTTTT
CASSEPPLAGGPREGGELFF
>-|-|TRBJ1-1|TRBV6-5
TGTGCCAGCAGTTCTCCTGGGAGGGGCACTGAAGCTTTCTTT
CASSSPGRGTEAFF
>TRBD1|-|TRBJ2-7|TRBV7-6
TGTGCCAGCAGTCAGGACAGGGGGTTCTCCTACGAGCAGTACTTC
CASSQDRGFSYEQYF
>TRBD2|-|TRBJ2-7|TRBV19
TGTGCCAGTAGCCTTCTCCCGGGGGGGGAACAGTACTTC
CASSLLPGGEQYF
>TRBD2|-|TRBJ2-5|TRBV5-6
TGTGCCAGCAGCTTGGGCGGGGGGCCCCAAGAGACCCAGTACTTC
CASSLGGGPQETQYF
>-|once|TRBJ2-3|TRBV5-1
TGCGCCAGCAGCTCCCAGGGTGTCGACACAGATACGCAGTATTTT
CASSSQGVDTDTQYF
>-|-|TRBJ2-3|TRBV5-1
TGCGCCAGCAGCTTGGGCGGGACGACAGATACGCAGTATTTT
CASSLGGTTDTQYF